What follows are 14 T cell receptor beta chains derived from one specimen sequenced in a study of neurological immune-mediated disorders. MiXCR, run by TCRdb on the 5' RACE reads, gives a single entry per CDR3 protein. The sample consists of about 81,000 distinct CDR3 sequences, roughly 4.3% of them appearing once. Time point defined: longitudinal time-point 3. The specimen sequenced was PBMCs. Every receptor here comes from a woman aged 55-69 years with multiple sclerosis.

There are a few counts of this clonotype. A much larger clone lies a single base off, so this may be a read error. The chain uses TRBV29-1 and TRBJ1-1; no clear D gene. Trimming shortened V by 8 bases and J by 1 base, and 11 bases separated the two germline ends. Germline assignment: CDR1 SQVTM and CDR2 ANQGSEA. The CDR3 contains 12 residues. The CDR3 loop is CSSAPGNTEAFF. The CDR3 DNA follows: TGCAGCTCCGCCCCAGGGAACACTGAAGCTTTCTTT.

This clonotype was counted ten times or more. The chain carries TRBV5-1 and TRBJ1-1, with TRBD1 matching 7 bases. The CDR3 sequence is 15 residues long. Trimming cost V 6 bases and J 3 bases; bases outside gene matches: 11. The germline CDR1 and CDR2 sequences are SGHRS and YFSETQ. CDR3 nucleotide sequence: TGCGCCAGCACCCCCACGACAGGGTTCGACACTGAAGCTTTCTTT. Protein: CASTPTTGFDTEAFF.

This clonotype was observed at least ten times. Here the CDR3 DNA reads TGCAGTGCTAGGGACGGGATCTACAATGAGCAGTTCTTC. Translating gives CSARDGIYNEQFF. The gene calls are TRBV20-1 and TRBJ2-1, with a weak D call TRBD2 (5 bases). V gave up 3 bases and J gave up 3 bases, with 9 bases separating them. The CDR3 is 13 residues long. Germline V lookup: CDR1 DFQATT, CDR2 SNEGSKA (reference sequence).

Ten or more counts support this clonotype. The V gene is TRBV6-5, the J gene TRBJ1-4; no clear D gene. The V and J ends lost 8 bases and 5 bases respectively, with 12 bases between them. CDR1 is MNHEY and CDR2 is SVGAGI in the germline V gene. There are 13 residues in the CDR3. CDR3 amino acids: CASSGVLNEKLFF. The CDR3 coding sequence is TGTGCCAGCTCCGGGGTCCTCAATGAAAAACTGTTTTTT.

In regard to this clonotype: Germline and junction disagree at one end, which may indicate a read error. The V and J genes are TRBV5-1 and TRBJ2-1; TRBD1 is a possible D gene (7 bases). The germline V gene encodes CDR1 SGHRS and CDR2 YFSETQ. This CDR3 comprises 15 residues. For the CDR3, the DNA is TGCACCAGCAGCTTGGGCCCAGGGGGGAACAATGAGCAGTTCTTC. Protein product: CTSSLGPGGNNEQFF.

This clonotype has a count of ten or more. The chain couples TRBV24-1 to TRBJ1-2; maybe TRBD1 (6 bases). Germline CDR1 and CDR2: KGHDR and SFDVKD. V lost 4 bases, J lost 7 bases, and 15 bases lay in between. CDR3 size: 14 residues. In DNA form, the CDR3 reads TGTGCCACCAGTGAAACGACAGGTCCGGGTGGCTACACCTTC. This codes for CATSETTGPGGYTF.

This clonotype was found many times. The CDR3 nucleotides are TGTGCCAGCAGCTTAGGGGAGGACTATCCGCAGTTCTTC. Its translation is CASSLGEDYPQFF. The chain joins TRBV7-2 to TRBJ2-1; D possibly corresponds to TRBD2 (6 bases). Germline CDR1 and CDR2: SGHTA and FQGNSA. The CDR3 covers 13 residues. Trimming left V 1 base short and J 12 bases short, with 13 bases between.

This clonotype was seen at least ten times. The CDR3 coding sequence is TGCGCCAGCAGCTCGGGACAGGGGGCGCCCTACAATGAGCAGTTCTTC. Its protein product is CASSSGQGAPYNEQFF. The gene calls are TRBV5-1 and TRBJ2-1, with 12 nucleotides matching TRBD1. The germline V gene encodes CDR1 SGHRS and CDR2 YFSETQ. This CDR3 comprises 16 residues. With V trimmed by 3 bases and J by 2 bases, 3 bases remained unmatched. Filled out from reference TRBV5-1 and TRBJ2-1, the complete variable domain reads KAGVTQTPRYLIKTRGQQVTLSCSPISGHRSVSWYQQTPGQGLQFLFEYFSETQRNKGNFPGRFSGRQFSNSRSEMNVSTLELGDSALYLCASSSGQGAPYNEQFFGPGTRLTVL.

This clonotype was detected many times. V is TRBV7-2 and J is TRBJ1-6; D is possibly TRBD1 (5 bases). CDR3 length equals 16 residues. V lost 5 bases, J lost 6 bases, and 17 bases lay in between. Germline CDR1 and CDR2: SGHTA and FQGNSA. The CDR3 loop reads CASSPWGGTANSPLHF. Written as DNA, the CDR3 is TGTGCCAGCAGCCCCTGGGGGGGGACGGCTAATTCACCCCTCCACTTT.

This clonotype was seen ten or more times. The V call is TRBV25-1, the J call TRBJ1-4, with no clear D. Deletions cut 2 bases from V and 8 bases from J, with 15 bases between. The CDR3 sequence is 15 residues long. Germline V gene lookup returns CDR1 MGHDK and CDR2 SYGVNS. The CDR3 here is CASSEGVTGEEKLFF. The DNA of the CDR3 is TGTGCCAGCAGTGAAGGGGTGACCGGGGAGGAAAAACTGTTTTTT. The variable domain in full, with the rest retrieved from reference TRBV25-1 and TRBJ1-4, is EADIYQTPRYLVIGTGKKITLECSQTMGHDKMYWYQQDPGMELHLIHYSYGVNSTEKGDLSSESTVSRIRTEHFPLTLESARPSHTSQYLCASSEGVTGEEKLFFGSGTQLSVL.

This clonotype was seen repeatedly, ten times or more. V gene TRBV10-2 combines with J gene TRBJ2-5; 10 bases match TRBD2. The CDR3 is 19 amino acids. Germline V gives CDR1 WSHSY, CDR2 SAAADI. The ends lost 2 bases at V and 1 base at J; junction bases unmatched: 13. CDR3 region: CASSEIGGLAGGPQETQYF. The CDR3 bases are TGCGCCAGCAGTGAGATTGGGGGATTAGCGGGGGGCCCCCAAGAGACCCAGTACTTC.

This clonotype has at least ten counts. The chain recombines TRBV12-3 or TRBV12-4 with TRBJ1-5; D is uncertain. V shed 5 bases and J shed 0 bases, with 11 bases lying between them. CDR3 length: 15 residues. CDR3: CASSLREISNQPQHF. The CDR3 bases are TGTGCCAGCAGTCTACGGGAAATTAGCAATCAGCCCCAGCATTTT.

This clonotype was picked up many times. This CDR3 is CASSSSAGRYNEQFF. The CDR3 nucleotides are TGTGCCAGCAGCTCCTCCGCGGGACGGTACAATGAGCAGTTCTTC. J is TRBJ2-1 and V is TRBV12-3 or TRBV12-4, with a tentative D call TRBD2 (6 bases). The CDR3 sequence is 15 residues long. V gave up 6 bases and J gave up 4 bases, with 16 bases separating them.

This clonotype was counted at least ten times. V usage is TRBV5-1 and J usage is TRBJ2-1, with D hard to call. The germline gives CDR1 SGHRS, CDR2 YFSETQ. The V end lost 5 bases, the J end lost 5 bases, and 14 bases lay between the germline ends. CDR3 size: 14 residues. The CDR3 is CASRTTPANNEQFF. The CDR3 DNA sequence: TGCGCCAGCAGAACCACCCCGGCGAACAATGAGCAGTTCTTC.